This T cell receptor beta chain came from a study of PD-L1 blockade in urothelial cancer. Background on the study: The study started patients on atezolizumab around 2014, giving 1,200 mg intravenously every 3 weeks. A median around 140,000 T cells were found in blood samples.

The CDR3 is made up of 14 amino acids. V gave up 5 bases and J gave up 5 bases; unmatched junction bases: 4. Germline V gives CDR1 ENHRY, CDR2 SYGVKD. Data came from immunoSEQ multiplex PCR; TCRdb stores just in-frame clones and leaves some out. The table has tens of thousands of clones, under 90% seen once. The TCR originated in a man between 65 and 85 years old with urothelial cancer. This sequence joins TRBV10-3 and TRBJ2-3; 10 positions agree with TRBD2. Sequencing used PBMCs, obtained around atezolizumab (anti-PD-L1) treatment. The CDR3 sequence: CAISQREGQDTQYF. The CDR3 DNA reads TGTGCCATCAGTCAGCGGGAGGGCCAAGATACGCAGTATTTT.